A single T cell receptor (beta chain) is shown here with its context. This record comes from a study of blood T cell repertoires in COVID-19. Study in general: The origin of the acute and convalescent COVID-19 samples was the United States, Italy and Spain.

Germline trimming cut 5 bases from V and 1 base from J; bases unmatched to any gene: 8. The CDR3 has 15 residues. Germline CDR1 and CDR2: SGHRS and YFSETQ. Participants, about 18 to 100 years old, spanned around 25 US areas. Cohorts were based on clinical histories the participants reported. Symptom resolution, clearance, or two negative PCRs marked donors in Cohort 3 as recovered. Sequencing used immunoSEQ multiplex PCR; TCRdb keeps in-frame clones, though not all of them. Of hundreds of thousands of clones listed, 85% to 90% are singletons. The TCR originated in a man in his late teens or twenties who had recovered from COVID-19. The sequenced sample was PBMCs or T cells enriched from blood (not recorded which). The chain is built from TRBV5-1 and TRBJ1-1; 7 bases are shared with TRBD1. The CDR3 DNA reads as TGCGCCAGCAGATTTCAAACAGGGGAGAACACTGAAGCTTTCTTT. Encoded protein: CASRFQTGENTEAFF.